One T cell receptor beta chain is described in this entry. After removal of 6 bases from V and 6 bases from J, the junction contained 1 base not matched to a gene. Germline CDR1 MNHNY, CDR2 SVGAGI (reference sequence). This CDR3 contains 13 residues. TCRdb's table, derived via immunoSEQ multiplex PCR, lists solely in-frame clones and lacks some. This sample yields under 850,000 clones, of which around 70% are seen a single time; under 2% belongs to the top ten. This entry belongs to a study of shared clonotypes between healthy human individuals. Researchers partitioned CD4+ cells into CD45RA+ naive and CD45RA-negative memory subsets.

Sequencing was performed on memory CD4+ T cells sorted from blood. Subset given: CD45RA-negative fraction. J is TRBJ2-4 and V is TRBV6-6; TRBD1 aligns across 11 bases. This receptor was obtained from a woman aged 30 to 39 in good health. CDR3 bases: TGTGCCAGCAGCGGACAGGGGGCAAACATTCAGTACTTC. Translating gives CASSGQGANIQYF.